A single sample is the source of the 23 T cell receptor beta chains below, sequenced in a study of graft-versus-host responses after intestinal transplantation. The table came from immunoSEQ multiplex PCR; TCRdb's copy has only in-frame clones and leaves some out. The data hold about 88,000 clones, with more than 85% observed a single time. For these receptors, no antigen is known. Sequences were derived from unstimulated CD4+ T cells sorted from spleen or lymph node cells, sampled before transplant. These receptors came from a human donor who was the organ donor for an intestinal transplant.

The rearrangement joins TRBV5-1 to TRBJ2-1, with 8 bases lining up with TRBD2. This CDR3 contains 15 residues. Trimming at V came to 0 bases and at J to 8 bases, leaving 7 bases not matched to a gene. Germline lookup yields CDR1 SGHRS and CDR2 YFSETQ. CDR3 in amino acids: CASSLDARGGHEQFF. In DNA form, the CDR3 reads TGCGCCAGCAGCTTGGACGCTCGGGGGGGCCATGAGCAGTTCTTC. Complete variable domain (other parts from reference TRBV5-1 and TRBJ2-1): KAGVTQTPRYLIKTRGQQVTLSCSPISGHRSVSWYQQTPGQGLQFLFEYFSETQRNKGNFPGRFSGRQFSNSRSEMNVSTLELGDSALYLCASSLDARGGHEQFFGPGTRLTVL.

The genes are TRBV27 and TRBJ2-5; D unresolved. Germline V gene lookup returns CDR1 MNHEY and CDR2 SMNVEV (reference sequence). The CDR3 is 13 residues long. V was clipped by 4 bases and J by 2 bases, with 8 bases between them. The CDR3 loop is CASSSPSQETQYF. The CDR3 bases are TGTGCCAGCAGTTCCCCGAGTCAAGAGACCCAGTACTTC.

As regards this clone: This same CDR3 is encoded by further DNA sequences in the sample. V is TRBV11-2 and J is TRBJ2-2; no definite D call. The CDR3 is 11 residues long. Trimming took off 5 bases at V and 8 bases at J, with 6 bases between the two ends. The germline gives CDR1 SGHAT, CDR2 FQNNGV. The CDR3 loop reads CASSRTGELFF. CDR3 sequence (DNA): TGTGCCAGCAGCCGTACAGGGGAGCTGTTTTTT. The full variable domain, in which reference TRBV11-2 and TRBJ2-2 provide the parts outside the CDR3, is EAGVAQSPRYKIIEKRQSVAFWCNPISGHATLYWYQQILGQGPKLLIQFQNNGVVDDSQLPKDRFSAERLKGVDSTLKIQPAKLEDSAVYLCASSRTGELFFGEGSRLTVL.

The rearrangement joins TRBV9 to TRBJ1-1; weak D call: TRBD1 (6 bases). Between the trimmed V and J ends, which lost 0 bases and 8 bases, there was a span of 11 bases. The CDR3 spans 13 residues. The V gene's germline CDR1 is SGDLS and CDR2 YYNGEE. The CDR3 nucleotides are TGTGCCAGCAGCGTAGGGGGGCCCGTGGAAGCTTTCTTT. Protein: CASSVGGPVEAFF.

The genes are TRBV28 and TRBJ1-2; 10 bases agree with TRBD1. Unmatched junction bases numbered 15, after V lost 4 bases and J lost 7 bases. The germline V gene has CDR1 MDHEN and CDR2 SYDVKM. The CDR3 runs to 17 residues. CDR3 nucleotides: TGTGCCAGCAGTTCGACACCGACCGCGGGACAGGGGTTTGGCTACACCTTC. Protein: CASSSTPTAGQGFGYTF.

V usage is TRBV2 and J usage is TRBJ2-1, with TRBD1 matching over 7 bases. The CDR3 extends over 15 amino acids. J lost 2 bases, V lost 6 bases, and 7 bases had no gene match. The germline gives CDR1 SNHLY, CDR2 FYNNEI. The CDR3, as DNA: TGTGCCAGCAGGGGCGACAGGGCAACCTACAATGAGCAGTTCTTC. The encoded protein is CASRGDRATYNEQFF.

This CDR3 is CASSLDLYGGYTF. The CDR3 DNA sequence: TGTGCCAGCAGCTTAGATCTGTACGGTGGCTACACCTTC. The chain employs TRBV11-2 and TRBJ1-2; no firm D call. Germline V gene data show CDR1 as SGHAT and CDR2 as FQNNGV. V was cut by 0 bases and J by 7 bases, with 9 bases left in between. The CDR3 sequence is 13 residues long.

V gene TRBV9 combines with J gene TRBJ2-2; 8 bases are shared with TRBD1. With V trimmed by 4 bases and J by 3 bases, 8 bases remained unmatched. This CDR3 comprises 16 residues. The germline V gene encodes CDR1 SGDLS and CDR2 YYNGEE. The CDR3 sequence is CASSRRQGFDTGELFF. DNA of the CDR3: TGTGCCAGCAGCCGTCGACAGGGGTTCGACACCGGGGAGCTGTTTTTT.

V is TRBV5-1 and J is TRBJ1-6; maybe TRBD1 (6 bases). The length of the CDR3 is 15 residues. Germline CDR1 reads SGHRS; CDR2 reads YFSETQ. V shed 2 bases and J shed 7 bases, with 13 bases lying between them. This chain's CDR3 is CASSLARGGNSPLHF. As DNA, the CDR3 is TGCGCCAGCAGCTTAGCCAGGGGTGGGAATTCACCCCTCCACTTT.

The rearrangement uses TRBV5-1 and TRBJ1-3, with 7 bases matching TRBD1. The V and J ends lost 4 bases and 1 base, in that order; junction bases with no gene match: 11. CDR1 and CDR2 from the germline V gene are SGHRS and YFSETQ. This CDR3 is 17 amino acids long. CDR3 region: CASSPNRGRGSGNTIYF. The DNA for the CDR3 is TGCGCCAGCAGCCCCAACAGGGGAAGAGGATCTGGAAACACCATATATTTT.

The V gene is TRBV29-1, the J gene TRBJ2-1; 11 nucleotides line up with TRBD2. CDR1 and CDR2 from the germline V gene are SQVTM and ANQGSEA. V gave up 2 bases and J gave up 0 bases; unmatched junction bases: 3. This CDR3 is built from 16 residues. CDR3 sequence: CSVEPGLADSYNEQFF. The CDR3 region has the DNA TGCAGCGTTGAACCGGGACTAGCGGACTCCTACAATGAGCAGTTCTTC.

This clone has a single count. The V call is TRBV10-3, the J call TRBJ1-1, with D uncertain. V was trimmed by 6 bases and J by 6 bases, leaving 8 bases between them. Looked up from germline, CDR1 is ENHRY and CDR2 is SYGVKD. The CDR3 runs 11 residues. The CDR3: CAIRTTAEAFF. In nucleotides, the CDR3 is TGTGCCATCAGGACTACAGCTGAAGCTTTCTTT.

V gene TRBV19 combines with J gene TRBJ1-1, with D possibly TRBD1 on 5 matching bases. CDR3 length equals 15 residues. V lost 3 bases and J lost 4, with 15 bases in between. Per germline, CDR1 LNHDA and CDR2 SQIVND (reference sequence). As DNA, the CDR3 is TGTGCCAGTAGTATTCAATGGGGGGGGTCCACTGAAGCTTTCTTT. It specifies CASSIQWGGSTEAFF.

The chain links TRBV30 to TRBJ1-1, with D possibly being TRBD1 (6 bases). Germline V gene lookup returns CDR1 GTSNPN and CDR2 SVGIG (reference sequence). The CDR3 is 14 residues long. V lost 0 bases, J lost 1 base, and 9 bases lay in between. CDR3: CAWSVQDRNTEAFF. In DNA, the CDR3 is TGTGCCTGGAGTGTACAGGACAGGAACACTGAAGCTTTCTTT.

The CDR3 protein is CASAYTDTQYF. The CDR3 bases are TGTGCCAGCGCCTACACAGATACGCAGTATTTT. The chain is built from TRBV6-1 and TRBJ2-3; no clear D gene. The CDR3 is 11 residues long. V dropped 8 bases and J dropped 2 bases, with 5 bases sitting between them. Germline CDR1 and CDR2: MNHNS and SASEGT.

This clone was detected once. Here the CDR3 DNA reads TGTGCCACCAGCCCGATTGCAGCGGGGGGGCCGGGCACAGATACGCAGTATTTT. This translates into CATSPIAAGGPGTDTQYF. The chain has TRBV15 and TRBJ2-3; 10 bases are a match to TRBD2. The CDR3 covers 18 residues. V lost 5 bases and J lost 1; bases outside the gene matches: 12. CDR1 LNHNV and CDR2 YYDKDF come from the germline V gene (reference sequence).

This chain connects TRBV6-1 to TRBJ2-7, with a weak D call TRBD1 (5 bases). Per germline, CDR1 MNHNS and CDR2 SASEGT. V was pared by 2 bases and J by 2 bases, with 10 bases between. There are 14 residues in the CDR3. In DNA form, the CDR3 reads TGTGCCAGCAGTGAATCCCAGGGTCCCTACGAGCAGTACTTC. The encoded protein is CASSESQGPYEQYF.

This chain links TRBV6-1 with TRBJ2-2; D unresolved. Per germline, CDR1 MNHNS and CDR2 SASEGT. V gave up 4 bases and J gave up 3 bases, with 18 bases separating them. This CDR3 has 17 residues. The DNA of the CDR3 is TGTGCCAGCAGTGGGCACGTGAACCACGGAGACACCGGGGAGCTGTTTTTT. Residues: CASSGHVNHGDTGELFF.

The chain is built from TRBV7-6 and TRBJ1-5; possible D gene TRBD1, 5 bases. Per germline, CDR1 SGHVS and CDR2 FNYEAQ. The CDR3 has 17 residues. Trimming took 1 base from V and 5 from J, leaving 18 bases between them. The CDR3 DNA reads TGTGCCAGCAGCTTAGGGACACATGCTCCGAAATATCAGCCCCAGCATTTT. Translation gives CASSLGTHAPKYQPQHF.

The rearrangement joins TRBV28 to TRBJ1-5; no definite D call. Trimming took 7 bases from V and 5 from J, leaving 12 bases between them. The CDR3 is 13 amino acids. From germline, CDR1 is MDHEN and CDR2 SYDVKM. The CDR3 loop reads CASTKPRDQPQHF. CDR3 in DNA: TGTGCCAGCACAAAACCCCGGGATCAGCCCCAGCATTTT.

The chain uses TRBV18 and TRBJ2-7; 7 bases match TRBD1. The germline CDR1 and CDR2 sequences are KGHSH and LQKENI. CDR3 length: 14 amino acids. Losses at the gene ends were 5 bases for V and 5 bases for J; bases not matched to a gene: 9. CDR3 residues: CASSKQGLGHEQYF. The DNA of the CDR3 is TGTGCCAGCTCAAAACAGGGGCTAGGCCACGAGCAGTACTTC.

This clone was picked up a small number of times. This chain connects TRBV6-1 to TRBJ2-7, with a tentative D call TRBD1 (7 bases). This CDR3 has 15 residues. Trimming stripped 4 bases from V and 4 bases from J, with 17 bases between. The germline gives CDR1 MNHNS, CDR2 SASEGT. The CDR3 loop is CASSAGDRRMYEQYF. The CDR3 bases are TGTGCCAGCAGTGCGGGGGACAGACGTATGTACGAGCAGTACTTC.

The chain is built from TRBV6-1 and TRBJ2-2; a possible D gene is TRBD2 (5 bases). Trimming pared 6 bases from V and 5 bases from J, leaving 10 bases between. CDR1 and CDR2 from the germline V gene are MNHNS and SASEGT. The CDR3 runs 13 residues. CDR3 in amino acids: CASRIALTGELFF. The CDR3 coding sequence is TGTGCCAGCAGGATAGCGCTGACCGGGGAGCTGTTTTTT.